Included here is one T cell receptor (beta chain) sequence, with context. 13 Jbeta primers and 60 Vbeta primers were used for the PCR. Method: immunoSEQ multiplex PCR; TCRdb's copy keeps in-frame clones and lacks some. The sample shows roughly 200,000 clones, about 86% of them seen only once. This sample stems from a study of cytomegalovirus exposure and HLA in healthy donors. Germline V gene data show CDR1 as SGHAT and CDR2 as FQNNGV. The length of the CDR3 is 15 residues. Trimming shortened V by 5 bases and J by 4 bases, and 18 bases separated the two germline ends. V usage is TRBV11-2 and J usage is TRBJ2-7, with D maybe TRBD2 (5 bases). This receptor was taken from a woman aged 30 to 39 in good health and CMV-seronegative. The specimen sequenced was PBMCs. DNA for the CDR3: TGTGCCAGCAGCCGCCCCGGGGTTAGAGGATACGAGCAGTACTTC. Protein: CASSRPGVRGYEQYF.